This T cell receptor (beta chain) was identified during a study of metastatic and nonmetastatic thyroid tumors. Regarding the study as a whole: Compared with benign nodules, malignant thyroid tumors were reported to have significantly higher TCR beta diversity in both blood and tumor.

Using MiXCR, TCRdb re-called clones from the PCR reads. The table includes around 34,000 clones, roughly a fifth detected once. Every patient was untreated before thyroid surgery. In its sample, this clone was seen many times. Its antigen is still unknown. The J segment lost 5 bases and the V segment lost 8 bases, leaving 10 bases of the junction unmatched. Germline V gene sequence: CDR1 LNHDA, CDR2 SQIVND (reference sequence). The CDR3 contains 14 residues. V usage is TRBV19 and J usage is TRBJ2-7; 9 positions match TRBD1. The specimen was blood. The clonotype was recovered from a female donor with papillary thyroid cancer or a benign thyroid nodule (not recorded which). Some clones in this sample may be carry-over from other donors' samples. CDR3 sequence: CASGTGTGRNEQYF. Here the CDR3 DNA reads TGTGCCAGTGGGACCGGGACAGGGAGAAACGAGCAGTACTTC.